This is a list of T cell receptor beta chains from one sample in a study of molecular identifiers for immune sequencing clone quantification. TCRdb reprocessed the PCR reads with MiXCR, giving one entry per CDR3 protein. Of approximately 90,000 distinct CDR3 sequences in the sample, around 20% were seen once. Sequencing used naive CD8+ T cells from blood, with Jurkat cell RNA spiked in. These TCRs come from a human donor in good health. Some libraries in this study had Jurkat cell RNA spiked in. The CDR3 runs from the conserved cysteine through the conserved F or W. D genes are given only for firm matches. Clone size is shown for a subset of rows, as once, few, many or a class of expanded clone.

j_call v_call clone_size d_call cdr3_aa cdr3_nt
TRBJ2-3 TRBV7-6 many TRBD2 CASSLASYSSGTTDTQYF TGTGCCAGCAGCTTAGCGTCTTACTCTAGCGGGACAACAGATACGCAGTATTTT
TRBJ1-1 TRBV12-5 many - CASGLWNTEAFF TGTGCTAGTGGTTTGTGGAACACTGAAGCTTTCTTT
TRBJ2-7 TRBV12-3/TRBV12-4 - TRBD1 CASRRQGESYERYF TGTGCCAGCAGGAGACAGGGGGAAAGCTACGAGCGGTACTTC
TRBJ1-2 TRBV7-9 - - CASSHFEGQGKNGYTF TGTGCCAGCAGCCACTTTGAGGGGCAGGGGAAAAATGGCTACACCTTC
TRBJ1-5 TRBV3-1 - - CASSQDPSENQPQHF TGTGCCAGCAGCCAAGATCCGTCCGAGAATCAGCCCCAGCATTTT
TRBJ2-1 TRBV27 many TRBD1 CASSSWTGEKSYNEQFF TGTGCCAGCAGTTCTTGGACAGGGGAGAAATCCTACAATGAGCAGTTCTTC
TRBJ1-6 TRBV27 few - CASSPHNSPLHF TGTGCCAGCAGTCCCCATAATTCACCCCTCCACTTT
TRBJ2-1 TRBV7-2 many TRBD2 CASSSRTSGSSSYNEQFF TGTGCCAGCAGCTCGCGGACTAGCGGGAGTAGCTCCTACAATGAGCAGTTCTTC
TRBJ2-7 TRBV29-1 many - CSVQYTDGYEQYF TGCAGCGTCCAATACACGGACGGGTACGAGCAGTACTTC
TRBJ1-2 TRBV12-3/TRBV12-4 many - CASSFPGRYGYTF TGTGCCAGCAGTTTCCCGGGGCGGTATGGCTACACCTTC
TRBJ2-7 TRBV4-3 many - CASSQDFRGSGSYEQYF TGCGCCAGCAGCCAAGATTTCCGAGGTAGCGGCTCCTACGAGCAGTACTTC
TRBJ2-7 TRBV5-6 - - CAGSFRTGSYEQYF TGTGCCGGCAGCTTTAGGACCGGCTCCTACGAGCAGTACTTC
TRBJ2-7 TRBV3-1 few - CASSQDLSYEQYF TGTGCCAGCAGCCAAGACCTCTCCTACGAGCAGTACTTC
TRBJ1-1 TRBV27 few TRBD1 CASSLQGANTEAFF TGTGCCAGCAGTTTACAGGGGGCCAACACTGAAGCTTTCTTT
TRBJ2-7 TRBV29-1 - - CSVEGFGEQYF TGCAGCGTTGAGGGGTTCGGTGAGCAGTACTTC
TRBJ2-1 TRBV10-3 - TRBD1 CAISEPGQGGEQFF TGTGCCATCAGTGAGCCAGGACAGGGCGGTGAGCAGTTCTTC
TRBJ2-3 TRBV7-9 few - CASSPWSPSTDTQYF TGTGCCAGCAGCCCCTGGAGTCCTAGCACAGATACGCAGTATTTT
TRBJ2-1 TRBV30 - TRBD2 CAWREGPRRSFRSEQFF TGTGCCTGGCGGGAGGGCCCTCGGCGTAGTTTCCGGAGTGAGCAGTTCTTC
TRBJ2-7 TRBV6-6 - TRBD2 CASRGTSAIYEQYF TGTGCCAGCAGGGGGACTAGCGCGATCTACGAGCAGTACTTC
TRBJ1-5 TRBV4-1 few - CASSQTGGSGQPQHF TGCGCCAGCAGCCAAACTGGGGGGTCGGGTCAGCCCCAGCATTTT
TRBJ2-3 TRBV7-6 - TRBD2 CANVSGGSRGTDTQYF TGTGCCAACGTGAGCGGGGGCTCAAGAGGCACGGATACGCAGTATTTT
TRBJ2-2 TRBV9 many - CASSPLNTGELFF TGTGCCAGCAGCCCCCTGAACACCGGGGAGCTGTTTTTT
TRBJ2-1 TRBV24-1 many TRBD2 CATGLADYNEQFF TGTGCCACCGGACTAGCGGACTACAATGAGCAGTTCTTC
TRBJ2-1 TRBV7-9 few TRBD2 CASSSGTIYPSSYNEQFF TGTGCCAGCAGCTCCGGGACTATTTACCCGAGCTCCTACAATGAGCAGTTCTTC
TRBJ2-7 TRBV28 - TRBD2 CAGSLTSGGYEQYF TGTGCCGGCAGTTTGACTAGCGGGGGCTACGAGCAGTACTTC
TRBJ1-2 TRBV2 many - CATPRQGGIGYTF TGTGCCACCCCGAGGCAGGGAGGAATTGGCTACACCTTC
TRBJ2-1 TRBV20-1 - TRBD2 CSASRGGLTDEQFF TGCAGTGCTAGCCGGGGGGGATTGACGGATGAGCAGTTCTTC
TRBJ2-7 TRBV12-3/TRBV12-4 many TRBD1 CASSSTGFVDEQYF TGTGCCAGCAGTTCGACAGGGTTTGTGGACGAGCAGTACTTC
TRBJ1-5 TRBV6-4 few - CASRAAQHGNQPQHF TGTGCCAGCAGGGCAGCCCAGCATGGCAATCAGCCCCAGCATTTT